A single sample gave rise to the 27 T cell receptor beta chains below, sequenced in a study of radiotherapy plus CTLA-4 blockade in lung cancer. Only in-frame clones appear in the TCRdb table, and some are missing; sequencing was by immunoSEQ multiplex PCR. The sample has tens of thousands of clones, 71% seen once. The starting material was peripheral blood, obtained from a patient treated with radiotherapy plus ipilimumab. All receptors derive from a human donor with non-small cell lung cancer whose response to radiotherapy plus ipilimumab could not be evaluated.

This rearrangement joins TRBV2 to TRBJ1-2; D gene unclear. The CDR3 consists of 15 residues. Germline assignment: CDR1 SNHLY and CDR2 FYNNEI. Trimming took off 5 bases at V and 0 bases at J, with 13 bases between the two ends. CDR3 DNA: TGTGCCAGCAGTCTAGAGAGGACTACTAACTATGGCTACACCTTC. Its protein is CASSLERTTNYGYTF.

The V call is TRBV9, the J call TRBJ2-1, with no clear D. The length of the CDR3 is 15 residues. Germline V lookup: CDR1 SGDLS, CDR2 YYNGEE. V was clipped by 1 base and J by 0 bases, with 8 bases between them. This chain's CDR3 is CASSVPSSSYNEQFF. The CDR3 bases are TGTGCCAGCAGCGTACCGTCTAGCTCCTACAATGAGCAGTTCTTC.

The V gene is TRBV9, the J gene TRBJ2-2; D not resolved. The CDR3 extends over 15 amino acids. Germline lookup yields CDR1 SGDLS and CDR2 YYNGEE. V lost 3 bases and J 1 base, leaving 10 bases between the germline ends. The CDR3 DNA follows: TGTGCCAGCAGCGCAGGAACTTGGAACACCGGGGAGCTGTTTTTT. Translated, it gives CASSAGTWNTGELFF.

The J gene is TRBJ1-4, the V gene TRBV28; 7 positions match TRBD1. The CDR3 runs 15 residues. Unmatched junction bases numbered 6, after V lost 4 bases and J lost 4 bases. CDR1 is MDHEN, CDR2 SYDVKM, per germline. CDR3: CASSSGDSRNEKLFF. CDR3 DNA sequence: TGTGCCAGCAGTTCCGGGGACAGCCGTAATGAAAAACTGTTTTTT.

This clone was observed once. The rearrangement links TRBV18 to TRBJ2-7; 14 nucleotides match TRBD2. CDR3 length: 16 amino acids. The germline V gene encodes CDR1 KGHSH and CDR2 LQKENI. After removal of 6 bases from V and 5 bases from J, the junction contained 9 bases not matched to a gene. CDR3 sequence: CASSMLGTSGSHEQYF. The CDR3 DNA reads TGTGCCAGCTCCATGCTAGGGACTAGCGGGAGCCACGAGCAGTACTTC.

The rearrangement uses TRBV5-4 and TRBJ1-5; a weak D match, TRBD1 (6 bases). V lost 3 bases, J lost 5 bases, and 9 bases lay in between. From germline, CDR1 is SGHNT and CDR2 YYREEE (reference sequence). This CDR3 has 13 amino acids. The CDR3 nucleotides are TGTGCCAGCAGCTCGGACAGCCATCAGCCCCAGCATTTT. Protein sequence: CASSSDSHQPQHF.

V usage is TRBV5-1 and J usage is TRBJ2-7, with a possible D match to TRBD2 (6 bases). V lost 1 base, J lost 0 bases, and 14 bases lay in between. CDR3 length: 16 amino acids. In germline, CDR1 is SGHRS, CDR2 YFSETQ. CDR3 protein: CASSLRAAGSSYEQYF. The CDR3 DNA follows: TGCGCCAGCAGCTTGCGAGCGGCGGGAAGCTCCTACGAGCAGTACTTC.

The chain has TRBV5-4 and TRBJ1-2, with D perhaps matching TRBD1 (6 bases). The germline V and J ends were trimmed by 4 bases and 7 bases, with 17 bases remaining between them. Germline assignment: CDR1 SGHNT and CDR2 YYREEE (reference sequence). This CDR3 comprises 14 residues. The CDR3 sequence is CASSDKQGNGGYTF. As DNA, the CDR3 is TGTGCCAGCAGCGACAAACAGGGTAATGGTGGCTACACCTTC.

This clone was counted a few times. The chain recombines TRBV5-1 with TRBJ2-7, with 10 bases lining up with TRBD2. The ends lost 3 bases at V and 1 base at J; junction bases unmatched: 7. This CDR3 has 16 amino acids. CDR1 SGHRS and CDR2 YFSETQ come from the germline V gene. CDR3 nucleotide sequence: TGCGCCAGCAGCTCCACCGGGACTAGCGTATCCTACGAGCAGTACTTC. Encoded protein: CASSSTGTSVSYEQYF.

This clone showed up just a few times. V usage is TRBV6-6 and J usage is TRBJ2-3; TRBD1 matches 7 bases. V was clipped by 10 bases and J by 3 bases; unmatched bases: 7. This CDR3 contains 13 residues. CDR1 is MNHNY, CDR2 SVGAGI, per germline (reference sequence). CDR3 sequence: CATQEQGTDTQYF. The CDR3 DNA reads as TGTGCCACGCAAGAACAGGGGACAGATACGCAGTATTTT.

The chain recombines TRBV7-8 with TRBJ2-1; 7 bases agree with TRBD2. Germline V CDR1 and CDR2: SGHVS, FQNEAQ. The CDR3 spans 16 residues. The V segment lost 5 bases and the J segment 3 bases; nucleotides outside the gene matches: 10. CDR3 amino acids: CASSLVQLALYNEQFF. CDR3 in DNA: TGTGCCAGCAGCCTAGTCCAACTAGCGCTCTACAATGAGCAGTTCTTC.

The chain employs TRBV6-4 and TRBJ1-2; D is possibly TRBD1 (6 bases). The CDR3 totals 14 residues. Per the germline V gene, CDR1 is MRHNA and CDR2 is SNTAGT. V was shortened by 2 bases and J by 7 bases, with 14 bases between the two germline ends. CDR3 DNA: TGTGCCAGCAGTGACACTGGGACAACAGGTGGCTACACCTTC. It is translated as CASSDTGTTGGYTF.

The V gene is TRBV5-6, the J gene TRBJ1-2; TRBD1 matches 9 bases. Germline assignment: CDR1 SGHDT and CDR2 YYEEEE. V lost 4 bases, J lost 4 bases, and 8 bases stayed unmatched. This CDR3 region has 15 residues. CDR3 nucleotide sequence: TGTGCCAGCAGCAAGGGACAGGGAGATTTCTATGGCTACACCTTC. It codes for CASSKGQGDFYGYTF.

This clone has a handful of counts. V usage is TRBV4-1 and J usage is TRBJ2-3, with D uncertain. CDR1 MGHRA and CDR2 YSYEKL come from the germline V gene. Trimming shortened V by 5 bases and J by 2 bases, and 17 bases separated the two germline ends. This CDR3 comprises 16 residues. The CDR3 loop is CASSSSGGRFTDTQYF. In nucleotides, the CDR3 is TGCGCCAGCAGCTCCTCTGGCGGTCGATTCACAGATACGCAGTATTTT.

The gene calls are TRBV7-2 and TRBJ2-5; 10 nucleotides match TRBD1. Losses at the gene ends were 5 bases for V and 4 bases for J; bases not matched to a gene: 7. CDR3 length equals 15 residues. Germline lookup yields CDR1 SGHTA and CDR2 FQGNSA. CDR3 in amino acids: CASSVDRGRVETQYF. The CDR3, as DNA: TGTGCCAGCAGCGTCGACAGGGGGCGCGTAGAGACCCAGTACTTC.

The chain links TRBV5-6 to TRBJ1-4, with a tentative D call TRBD1 (5 bases). Per the germline V gene, CDR1 is SGHDT and CDR2 is YYEEEE. Between the trimmed V and J ends, which lost 9 bases and 8 bases, there was a span of 17 bases. The CDR3 length is 13 residues. DNA for the CDR3: TGTGCCACCCCACGTAGGGACTTAGAAAAACTGTTTTTT. Its protein is CATPRRDLEKLFF.

The rearrangement uses TRBV5-1 and TRBJ1-1; 9 nucleotides line up with TRBD1. After removal of 2 bases from V and 1 base from J, the junction contained 6 bases not matched to a gene. Germline-derived CDR1 and CDR2 are SGHRS and YFSETQ. The CDR3 has 16 residues. The CDR3 sequence: CASSFSGTGRNTEAFF. CDR3 sequence (DNA): TGCGCCAGCAGCTTCTCCGGGACAGGGAGGAACACTGAAGCTTTCTTT.

V and J are TRBV29-1 and TRBJ1-2; the D gene is possibly TRBD1 (6 bases). The CDR3 loop spans 13 amino acids. Germline assignment: CDR1 SQVTM and CDR2 ANQGSEA. Between the trimmed V and J ends, which lost 3 bases and 6 bases, there was a span of 14 bases. The chain's CDR3 is CSVEVQGFNGYTF. The DNA for the CDR3 is TGCAGCGTTGAGGTACAGGGTTTCAATGGCTACACCTTC.

The chain combines TRBV5-1 with TRBJ1-4; weak D call: TRBD1 (5 bases). From germline, CDR1 is SGHRS and CDR2 YFSETQ. This CDR3 has 14 residues. Deletions cut 4 bases from V and 3 bases from J, with 10 bases between. The CDR3 coding sequence is TGCGCCAGCAGCCCCGGGGGGGCTAATGAAAAACTGTTTTTT. Its protein is CASSPGGANEKLFF.

This chain uses TRBV29-1 with TRBJ2-2; 9 bases are a match to TRBD1. From germline, CDR1 is SQVTM and CDR2 ANQGSEA. Losses at the gene ends were 7 bases for V and 5 bases for J; bases not matched to a gene: 11. There are 15 residues in the CDR3. CDR3 bases: TGCAGCGCAAAGGGGCCGGGACAGGGAACCGGGGAGCTGTTTTTT. Its translation: CSAKGPGQGTGELFF.

V and J are TRBV18 and TRBJ2-2, with 7 bases matching TRBD2. CDR3 length: 14 amino acids. CDR1 KGHSH and CDR2 LQKENI come from the germline V gene. J gave up 2 bases and V 6 bases, and 3 bases lay outside the gene matches. The CDR3 DNA reads TGTGCCAGCTCCGGGACTATAAACACCGGGGAGCTGTTTTTT. Protein sequence: CASSGTINTGELFF.

This clone was counted between two and nine times. The CDR3 DNA follows: TGTGCCAGCAGTCGGACTAGCGACTACAATGAGCAGTTCTTC. Translating it yields CASSRTSDYNEQFF. The rearrangement joins TRBV2 to TRBJ2-1, with 9 nucleotides matching TRBD2. This CDR3 comprises 14 residues. Trimming removed 5 bases from V and 3 bases from J; junction bases left unmatched: 2. The germline CDR1 and CDR2 sequences are SNHLY and FYNNEI.

J is TRBJ2-1 and V is TRBV6-1; maybe TRBD1 (6 bases). The CDR3 covers 15 residues. The ends were cut back, 7 bases at V and 0 bases at J, with 13 bases in the middle. CDR1 MNHNS and CDR2 SASEGT come from the germline V gene. CDR3 in amino acids: CASIQGGNSYNEQFF. The CDR3 coding sequence is TGTGCCAGCATACAAGGGGGTAACTCCTACAATGAGCAGTTCTTC.

This clone was found a few times. The rearrangement uses TRBV30 and TRBJ1-1, with unresolved D. Germline loops: CDR1 GTSNPN, CDR2 SVGIG (reference sequence). The CDR3 is 12 amino acids. With 4 bases removed from V and 4 bases from J, the gap between germline ends came to 10 bases. The CDR3 coding sequence is TGTGCCTGGATGCGAGGGTTCACTGAAGCTTTCTTT. As protein: CAWMRGFTEAFF.

The chain couples TRBV6-1 to TRBJ2-7; D is ambiguous. Germline CDR1 and CDR2: MNHNS and SASEGT. The CDR3 consists of 15 residues. V was clipped by 9 bases and J by 1 base, with 19 bases between them. DNA for the CDR3: TGTGCCAGTTATTCGACACGCAATCCTTCCTACGAGCAGTACTTC. Residues: CASYSTRNPSYEQYF.

In DNA form, the CDR3 reads TGTGCCAGCAGCTTAGACAGGGAGAACACTGAAGCTTTCTTT. Its translation is CASSLDRENTEAFF. This chain connects TRBV5-4 to TRBJ1-1; 7 nucleotides agree with TRBD1. This CDR3 has 14 residues. Germline V lookup: CDR1 SGHNT, CDR2 YYREEE (reference sequence). V lost 2 bases, J lost 1 base, and 2 bases stayed unmatched.

The chain couples TRBV27 to TRBJ2-1; TRBD2 aligns across 11 bases. Germline V CDR1 and CDR2: MNHEY, SMNVEV (reference sequence). CDR3 length: 15 residues. Trimming took 6 bases from V and 4 from J; bases not matched to a gene: 5. CDR3 amino acids: CASSSIAGGYNEQFF. The CDR3 nucleotides read TGTGCCAGCAGCTCAATAGCGGGAGGGTACAATGAGCAGTTCTTC.